This is a list of T cell receptor beta chains from one sample in a study of T cells in Graves' hyperthyroidism and ophthalmopathy. TCRdb recomputed calls from the multiplex PCR reads with MiXCR, one row per CDR3 protein. The profile shows hundreds of thousands of distinct CDR3 sequences, under 15% of them singletons. Material: blood. These receptors all come from a woman between 40 and 50 years old with Graves' ophthalmopathy. Both conserved end residues are part of each CDR3. Fields, in order: CDR3 length, V gene, J gene, D gene, clone size, CDR3 protein, CDR3 DNA. A D gene is named only where the DNA matches it firmly. Clone size is stated in some rows and not others, as once, few, many or a class when expanded.

15,TRBV11-3,TRBJ1-3,TRBD1,.,CASSLDTGEENTIYF,TGTGCCAGCAGCTTAGACACAGGGGAGGAGAACACCATATATTTT
16,TRBV7-8,TRBJ2-5,.,few,CASSAGTAYPRETQYF,TGTGCCAGCAGCGCCGGGACGGCTTACCCCCGAGAGACCCAGTACTTC
14,TRBV15,TRBJ2-7,.,many,CATSNGLEGYEQYF,TGTGCCACCAGCAACGGTCTAGAGGGATACGAGCAGTACTTC
15,TRBV12-3/TRBV12-4,TRBJ2-2,TRBD2,many,CASSRLAGVAGELFF,TGTGCCAGCAGCAGACTAGCGGGAGTAGCCGGGGAGCTGTTTTTT
14,TRBV29-1,TRBJ2-7,TRBD1,many,CSVEERTGRYEQYF,TGCAGCGTTGAAGAACGGACAGGGCGTTACGAGCAGTACTTC
14,TRBV4-2,TRBJ2-5,.,many,CASSQDGAGETQYF,TGTGCCAGCAGCCAAGACGGGGCGGGAGAGACCCAGTACTTC
11,TRBV27,TRBJ1-2,.,many,CASSHSGSYTF,TGTGCCAGCAGCCACAGCGGGAGCTACACCTTC
15,TRBV6-1,TRBJ2-3,.,.,CASSEGPGSPGTQYF,TGTGCCAGCAGTGAGGGGCCGGGGTCCCCCGGTACGCAGTATTTT
13,TRBV12-3/TRBV12-4,TRBJ1-2,TRBD1,many,CASSRTGGNGYTF,TGTGCCAGCAGCCGGACAGGGGGGAACGGCTACACCTTC
14,TRBV7-8,TRBJ1-3,.,many,CASREPGLGNTIYF,TGTGCCAGCAGAGAACCGGGACTCGGAAACACCATATATTTT
15,TRBV28,TRBJ2-7,TRBD2,many,CASSDLAGGLNEQYF,TGTGCCAGCAGTGACCTAGCGGGAGGGCTCAACGAGCAGTACTTC
15,TRBV7-9,TRBJ2-5,TRBD2,many,CASSSLGGYQETQYF,TGTGCCAGCAGCTCCCTCGGGGGGTACCAAGAGACCCAGTACTTC
14,TRBV20-1,TRBJ2-7,TRBD2,few,CSARGSGRSYEQYF,TGCAGTGCTAGAGGGAGCGGGAGATCCTACGAGCAGTACTTC
13,TRBV5-1,TRBJ2-5,.,.,CASSLHLAETQYF,TGCGCCAGCAGCCTACACCTTGCCGAGACCCAGTACTTC
14,TRBV29-1,TRBJ1-1,TRBD1,many,CSVEVMTGSTEAFF,TGCAGCGTTGAAGTTATGACAGGGTCCACTGAAGCTTTCTTT
15,TRBV6-1,TRBJ2-2,.,.,CASSPGAFNTGELFF,TGTGCCAGCAGTCCAGGGGCCTTCAACACCGGGGAGCTGTTTTTT
14,TRBV20-1,TRBJ1-1,.,many,CSARSPRVNTEAFF,TGCAGTGCTCGATCCCCCAGGGTAAACACTGAAGCTTTCTTT
16,TRBV5-1,TRBJ2-5,.,many,CASSLGPGLKQETQYF,TGCGCCAGCAGCTTGGGCCCGGGGCTGAAACAAGAGACCCAGTACTTC
13,TRBV30,TRBJ1-5,.,few,CAWSAGDLSAQHF,TGTGCCTGGAGTGCAGGGGATCTATCGGCCCAGCATTTT
15,TRBV5-1,TRBJ2-5,.,few,CASSFSRGEGETQYF,TGCGCCAGCAGCTTTTCCAGGGGAGAAGGAGAGACCCAGTACTTC
13,TRBV12-3/TRBV12-4,TRBJ1-2,.,.,CASSKGDFYGYTF,TGTGCCAGCAGTAAGGGGGACTTCTATGGCTACACCTTC
13,TRBV12-3/TRBV12-4,TRBJ2-1,TRBD2,many,CASISGGVNEQFF,TGTGCCAGCATCTCGGGAGGGGTCAATGAGCAGTTCTTC
15,TRBV12-3/TRBV12-4,TRBJ2-2,.,.,CASSLGGAYTGELFF,TGTGCCAGCAGTTTGGGGGGGGCGTACACCGGGGAGCTGTTTTTT
15,TRBV28,TRBJ2-7,.,many,CASSSLEGPSYEQYF,TGTGCCAGCAGTAGTCTTGAGGGGCCATCCTACGAGCAGTACTTC
13,TRBV30,TRBJ2-5,.,.,CAWSVTQQETQYF,TGTGCCTGGAGTGTAACGCAGCAAGAGACCCAGTACTTC
16,TRBV6-2/TRBV6-3,TRBJ2-7,TRBD2,many,CASSPHRSGRSYEQYF,TGTGCCAGCAGTCCCCATCGTTCCGGGAGGTCCTACGAGCAGTACTTC
17,TRBV2,TRBJ2-6,TRBD1,.,CASSPRDSPSGANVLTF,TGTGCCAGCAGCCCTCGGGACAGCCCCTCTGGGGCCAACGTCCTGACTTTC
14,TRBV20-1,TRBJ2-7,TRBD2,many,CSVPRLAREYEQYF,TGCAGTGTGCCGCGACTAGCGAGAGAATACGAGCAGTACTTC
16,TRBV11-2,TRBJ2-5,TRBD2,many,CASSLDPGGIQETQYF,TGTGCCAGCAGCTTAGATCCGGGGGGGATCCAAGAGACCCAGTACTTC
14,TRBV19,TRBJ1-5,.,few,CASSIGTARQPQHF,TGTGCCAGTAGTATAGGGACGGCGAGACAGCCCCAGCATTTT
11,TRBV9,TRBJ2-7,.,few,CASNGTPSLNF,TGTGCCAGCAATGGTACCCCCTCGCTGAACTTC
14,TRBV4-1,TRBJ2-7,TRBD1,few,CASSSTGTSHEQYF,TGCGCCAGCAGCTCGACAGGGACGAGCCACGAGCAGTACTTC
14,TRBV30,TRBJ2-7,.,many,CAWSVMGASNEQYF,TGTGCCTGGAGTGTAATGGGGGCAAGTAACGAGCAGTACTTC
13,TRBV28,TRBJ2-7,TRBD1,many,CATSGQGTYEQYF,TGTGCCACCTCTGGACAGGGTACCTACGAGCAGTACTTC
15,TRBV7-2,TRBJ2-7,TRBD1,many,CASSLGWDSDYEQYF,TGTGCCAGCAGCTTAGGTTGGGACAGCGACTACGAGCAGTACTTC
16,TRBV11-2,TRBJ1-2,.,few,CASSKAGQGANYGYTF,TGTGCCAGCAGCAAAGCAGGGCAGGGTGCTAACTATGGCTACACCTTC
15,TRBV2,TRBJ2-5,.,.,CASLIPGGAQETQYF,TGTGCCAGCCTTATTCCAGGGGGGGCCCAAGAGACCCAGTACTTC
14,TRBV15,TRBJ2-5,TRBD1,many,CATSTGQGAETQYF,TGTGCCACCAGCACAGGACAGGGTGCGGAGACCCAGTACTTC
12,TRBV3-1,TRBJ2-7,.,many,CASSQDWGEQYF,TGTGCCAGCAGCCAAGACTGGGGCGAGCAGTACTTC
14,TRBV6-2/TRBV6-3,TRBJ2-2,.,many,CASSYTGGAGELFF,TGTGCCAGCAGTTACACCGGCGGGGCCGGGGAGCTGTTTTTT
14,TRBV18,TRBJ1-3,.,few,CASSPPGFGNTIYF,TGTGCCAGCTCACCACCCGGATTTGGAAACACCATATATTTT
13,TRBV6-1,TRBJ1-2,.,.,CASGKWRGYGSTF,TGTGCCAGCGGCAAATGGAGGGGGTATGGCTCCACCTTC